The next 32 T cell receptor beta chains were all read from a single sample in a study of T-cell reconstitution after alpha-beta-depleted transplantation in children. Library preparation (for TCRbeta) was performed with unique molecular identifiers. TCRdb passed the PCR reads through MiXCR, listing each CDR3 protein once. The repertoire holds roughly 500,000 distinct CDR3 sequences, around 13% seen once, with around 6% in the top ten. The starting material was PBMCs from the stem cell graft donor, obtained from the stem cell graft. All receptors come from a human donor who donated a stem cell graft to a child with combined immunodeficiency.

The chain links TRBV18 to TRBJ2-3; no clear D. Germline V CDR1 and CDR2: KGHSH, LQKENI. The V and J ends lost 2 bases and 6 bases respectively, with 21 bases between them. The CDR3 contains 17 residues. CDR3 bases: TGTGCCAGCTCACCAGACGAAAGCAGATCGTCGAGGGATACGCAGTATTTT. Translating it yields CASSPDESRSSRDTQYF.

The chain joins TRBV12-3 or TRBV12-4 to TRBJ2-1, with D unresolved. Trimming took off 2 bases at V and 15 bases at J, with 14 bases between the two ends. The CDR3 is 12 amino acids. This CDR3 reads CASSLSAGPGFF. The DNA for the CDR3 is TGTGCCAGCAGTTTATCAGCAGGACCTGGGTTCTTC.

This clonotype was seen a handful of times. The chain couples TRBV27 to TRBJ2-5; TRBD2 matches at 9 bases. This CDR3 has 16 amino acids. Germline CDR1 and CDR2: MNHEY and SMNVEV (reference sequence). The J segment lost 1 base and the V segment lost 6 bases, leaving 9 bases of the junction unmatched. The CDR3 protein is CASRRAGGNIQETQYF. CDR3 DNA sequence: TGTGCCAGCAGGAGGGCGGGAGGGAATATCCAAGAGACCCAGTACTTC.

This clonotype was counted many times. The chain joins TRBV12-3 or TRBV12-4 to TRBJ1-4; D may be TRBD1 (5 bases). The CDR3 totals 13 residues. With 7 bases removed from V and 7 bases from J, the gap between germline ends came to 13 bases. This CDR3 reads CASNQGVGEKLFF. As DNA, the CDR3 is TGTGCCAGCAATCAGGGAGTGGGTGAAAAACTGTTTTTT.

The chain carries TRBV29-1 and TRBJ2-7; tentative D call: TRBD1 (5 bases). The germline V gene encodes CDR1 SQVTM and CDR2 ANQGSEA. The CDR3 covers 15 residues. Trimming took 0 bases from V and 2 from J, leaving 14 bases between them. The CDR3 protein is CSVEDRQQPTYEQYF. The CDR3 DNA reads TGCAGCGTTGAAGATCGACAGCAGCCAACCTACGAGCAGTACTTC.

This clonotype was seen only a few times. This sequence joins TRBV6-1 and TRBJ2-1, with 7 positions matching TRBD1. The CDR3 spans 16 residues. The germline CDR1 and CDR2 sequences are MNHNS and SASEGT. V shed 6 bases and J 5 bases; nucleotides not matched to a gene: 13. CDR3 amino acids: CASSLRGSSVDNEQFF. The CDR3 bases are TGTGCCAGCAGCCTCAGGGGGTCCTCGGTAGACAATGAGCAGTTCTTC.

V and J are TRBV20-1 and TRBJ1-6; the D is unclear. Germline loops: CDR1 DFQATT, CDR2 SNEGSKA (reference sequence). The germline V and J ends were trimmed by 6 bases and 9 bases, with 9 bases remaining between them. CDR3 size: 11 residues. CDR3 sequence reads: CSARGLSPLHF. In DNA, the CDR3 is TGCAGTGCCCGGGGTCTTTCACCCCTCCACTTT.

This chain connects TRBV12-3 or TRBV12-4 to TRBJ2-7, with 11 bases fitting TRBD2. J gave up 1 base and V 5 bases, and 16 bases lay outside the gene matches. The CDR3 has 19 residues. CDR3 nucleotide sequence: TGTGCCAGCAGTGGCCCGCTAGCGGGGGGCCAAAGACCATCCTACGAGCAGTACTTC. It translates to CASSGPLAGGQRPSYEQYF.

This clonotype was found a few times. This sequence joins TRBV6-1 and TRBJ2-3, with D perhaps being TRBD1 or TRBD2 (6 bases each). This CDR3 comprises 15 residues. Germline V gene sequence: CDR1 MNHNS, CDR2 SASEGT. Trimming shortened V by 2 bases and J by 2 bases, and 11 bases separated the two germline ends. DNA for the CDR3: TGTGCCAGCAGTGAACAGGGGACTTACACAGATACGCAGTATTTT. It translates to CASSEQGTYTDTQYF.

The V call is TRBV2, the J call TRBJ2-1; 12 nucleotides line up with TRBD2. CDR1 and CDR2 from the germline V gene are SNHLY and FYNNEI. CDR3 length: 16 amino acids. J lost 5 bases, V lost 4 bases, and 6 bases had no gene match. CDR3 nucleotide sequence: TGTGCCAGCAGTGGACCGACTAGCGGGAGAGACAATGAGCAGTTCTTC. Translating it yields CASSGPTSGRDNEQFF.

This chain joins TRBV5-1 and TRBJ2-7; the D gene is possibly TRBD2 (6 bases). Germline loops: CDR1 SGHRS, CDR2 YFSETQ. The CDR3 runs 15 residues. The V end was cut by 0 bases, the J end by 1 base, with 11 bases between. The CDR3: CASSLDSGASYEQYF. In nucleotides, the CDR3 is TGCGCCAGCAGCTTGGATAGCGGCGCTTCCTACGAGCAGTACTTC. Supplemented by reference TRBV5-1 and TRBJ2-7, the full variable domain reads KAGVTQTPRYLIKTRGQQVTLSCSPISGHRSVSWYQQTPGQGLQFLFEYFSETQRNKGNFPGRFSGRQFSNSRSEMNVSTLELGDSALYLCASSLDSGASYEQYFGPGTRLTVT.

In this sample, this clonotype turned up a few times. V usage is TRBV9 and J usage is TRBJ2-5, with D possibly called TRBD1 or TRBD2 (6 bases each). The CDR3 loop spans 15 amino acids. Germline loops: CDR1 SGDLS, CDR2 YYNGEE. The V end lost 0 bases, the J end lost 5 bases, and 14 bases lay between the germline ends. The CDR3, as DNA: TGTGCCAGCAGCGTAGGAGGGGGGCTGGGGGAGACCCAGTACTTC. This translates into CASSVGGGLGETQYF.

The gene calls are TRBV12-3 or TRBV12-4 and TRBJ1-1; no reliable D call. V shed 6 bases and J shed 7 bases, with 24 bases lying between them. This CDR3 is 16 amino acids long. The CDR3 DNA reads TGTGCCAGCAGACCCTTTCGGACTCCAGAAAGTAATGAAGCTTTCTTT. It codes for CASRPFRTPESNEAFF.

In DNA, the CDR3 is TGTGCCAGCAGTCTACAGGGGACTCACCAAGAGACCCAGTACTTC. Protein sequence: CASSLQGTHQETQYF. V usage is TRBV2 and J usage is TRBJ2-5; D is possibly TRBD1 (7 bases). Deletions cut 5 bases from V and 0 bases from J, with 13 bases between. The CDR3 contains 15 residues. Per germline, CDR1 SNHLY and CDR2 FYNNEI.

The rearrangement joins TRBV18 to TRBJ1-4; possible D gene TRBD1, 6 bases. The CDR3 totals 16 residues. Germline CDR1 reads KGHSH; CDR2 reads LQKENI. V gave up 2 bases and J gave up 5 bases, with 15 bases separating them. The CDR3 is CASSPTPDSLNEKLFF. The CDR3 bases are TGTGCCAGCTCACCAACGCCGGACAGTCTGAATGAAAAACTGTTTTTT.

The chain couples TRBV20-1 to TRBJ2-7; possible D gene TRBD1, 6 bases. The germline CDR1 and CDR2 sequences are DFQATT and SNEGSKA (reference sequence). This CDR3 spans 18 amino acids. V dropped 3 bases and J dropped 5 bases, with 29 bases sitting between them. The chain's CDR3 is CSARASVSFFTGHHEQYF. DNA of the CDR3: TGCAGTGCTAGGGCTTCGGTTTCCTTCTTTACAGGGCACCACGAGCAGTACTTC.

This clonotype was seen a few times. The chain uses TRBV6-1 and TRBJ2-1; 11 nucleotides align to TRBD2. The germline CDR1 and CDR2 sequences are MNHNS and SASEGT. This CDR3 contains 14 residues. V was pared by 4 bases and J by 7 bases, with 3 bases of the junction left unmatched. CDR3 amino acids: CASSGSGGANEQFF. For the CDR3, the DNA is TGTGCCAGCAGTGGTAGCGGGGGGGCTAATGAGCAGTTCTTC.

This clonotype has only a few counts. The V and J genes are TRBV7-3 and TRBJ1-3; D ambiguous. V lost 5 bases and J 0 bases, leaving 11 bases between the germline ends. CDR3 size: 15 residues. Per germline, CDR1 SGHTA and CDR2 FQGTGA. The CDR3 region is CASSADTSSGNTIYF. Written as DNA, the CDR3 is TGTGCCAGCAGCGCCGACACGAGCTCTGGAAACACCATATATTTT.

This clonotype has more than one count but fewer than ten. This chain connects TRBV3-1 to TRBJ2-2, with 7 bases fitting TRBD2. The V segment lost 2 bases and the J segment 2 bases; nucleotides outside the gene matches: 5. Germline V CDR1 and CDR2: LGHDT, YNNKEL (reference sequence). The CDR3 runs to 16 residues. The CDR3 bases are TGTGCCAGCAGCCAACCTAGCGGACCCAACACCGGGGAGCTGTTTTTT. It codes for CASSQPSGPNTGELFF.

This clonotype was counted only a few times. This chain joins TRBV6-2 or TRBV6-3 and TRBJ2-5; the D gene is possibly TRBD1 (5 bases). Per the germline V gene, CDR1 is MNHEY and CDR2 is SVGEGT. This CDR3 is built from 15 residues. V lost 2 bases and J lost 2, with 12 bases in between. The CDR3 DNA follows: TGTGCCAGCAGTTACGGGGCCTTGGCTCAAGAGACCCAGTACTTC. It translates to CASSYGALAQETQYF.

Ten or more counts support this clonotype. The chain links TRBV20-1 to TRBJ1-1, with unresolved D. CDR1 DFQATT and CDR2 SNEGSKA come from the germline V gene (reference sequence). This CDR3 comprises 12 residues. Trimming removed 3 bases from V and 2 bases from J, with 7 bases in between. DNA of the CDR3: TGCAGTGCTAGTGTGGGAAACACTGAAGCTTTCTTT. As protein: CSASVGNTEAFF.

The chain employs TRBV28 and TRBJ2-1, with 9 bases that match TRBD2. This CDR3 has 13 amino acids. V dropped 7 bases and J dropped 5; count of bases not matched to a gene: 3. In germline, CDR1 is MDHEN, CDR2 SYDVKM. CDR3 region: CASMTSGDNEQFF. Here the CDR3 DNA reads TGTGCCAGCATGACTAGCGGAGACAATGAGCAGTTCTTC.

Notes on this clonotype: A much larger clone differs by one base, so this may be a read error. The rearrangement joins TRBV25-1 to TRBJ2-1; D ambiguous. The CDR3 has 12 residues. Germline V CDR1 and CDR2: MGHDK, SYGVNS. CDR3 region: CAIDLSCNEQFF. CDR3 bases: TGTGCCATCGACCTCTCCTGCAATGAGCAGTTCTTC. Supplemented by reference TRBV25-1 and TRBJ2-1, the full variable domain reads EADIYQTPRYLVIGTGKKITLECSQTMGHDKMYWYQQDPGMELHLIHYSYGVNSTEKGDLSSESTVSRIRTEHFPLTLESARPSHTSQYLCAIDLSCNEQFFGPGTRLTVL.

This clonotype was seen more than once but under ten times. The chain combines TRBV11-2 with TRBJ2-2; no clear D. CDR3 size: 12 residues. V was pared by 3 bases and J by 5 bases, with 4 bases between. CDR1 is SGHAT and CDR2 is FQNNGV in the germline V gene. The CDR3 nucleotides read TGTGCCAGCAGCTTCCAAACCGGGGAGCTGTTTTTT. As protein: CASSFQTGELFF.

This clonotype came up many times. The chain carries TRBV29-1 and TRBJ2-5, with 10 bases matching TRBD1. Germline-derived CDR1 and CDR2 are SQVTM and ANQGSEA. With 8 bases clipped from V and 7 bases from J, the junction kept 16 bases outside the gene matches. The CDR3 runs 15 residues. This chain's CDR3 is CSPPDRGPEYRTQYF. DNA of the CDR3: TGCAGCCCCCCTGACAGGGGGCCCGAGTATCGGACCCAGTACTTC.

The J gene is TRBJ2-7, the V gene TRBV29-1; D is possibly TRBD1 or TRBD2 (6 bases each). The CDR3 has 13 amino acids. Germline values: CDR1 SQVTM, CDR2 ANQGSEA. Deletions cut 4 bases from V and 3 bases from J, with 13 bases between. The CDR3 nucleotides are TGCAGCGTTGCGGGAGCGGACAGCTACGAGCAGTACTTC. Translated, it gives CSVAGADSYEQYF.

This clonotype was detected only a few times. V is TRBV24-1 and J is TRBJ2-5; D might be TRBD1 (6 bases). CDR1 and CDR2 from the germline V gene are KGHDR and SFDVKD. Trimming shortened V by 3 bases and J by 2 bases, and 18 bases separated the two germline ends. The CDR3 is made up of 17 amino acids. The CDR3 coding sequence is TGTGCCACCAGTGATGGCTACAGGGTCGGGAAACAAGAGACCCAGTACTTC. It yields the protein CATSDGYRVGKQETQYF.

In its sample, this clonotype was seen a few times. J is TRBJ2-1 and V is TRBV5-6; 9 positions match TRBD2. CDR3 length equals 16 residues. Germline V CDR1 and CDR2: SGHDT, YYEEEE. Trimming took 0 bases from V and 12 from J; bases not matched to a gene: 13. The DNA of the CDR3 is TGTGCCAGCAGCTTGGCGACTAGCGGTCCCCATTTTTCGCAGTTCTTC. Protein: CASSLATSGPHFSQFF.

The V call is TRBV11-2, the J call TRBJ2-3; possible D gene TRBD1, 5 bases. The CDR3 sequence is 13 residues long. V was clipped by 6 bases and J by 4 bases, with 11 bases between them. CDR1 SGHAT and CDR2 FQNNGV come from the germline V gene. For the CDR3, the DNA is TGTGCCAGCAGATTCCCCAGGGCAGATACGCAGTATTTT. Translated: CASRFPRADTQYF. Together with reference TRBV11-2 and TRBJ2-3, the CDR3 gives the full variable domain: EAGVAQSPRYKIIEKRQSVAFWCNPISGHATLYWYQQILGQGPKLLIQFQNNGVVDDSQLPKDRFSAERLKGVDSTLKIQPAKLEDSAVYLCASRFPRADTQYFGPGTRLTVL.

This clonotype occurred a few times. V usage is TRBV7-3 and J usage is TRBJ2-1, with 9 bases that match TRBD2. Germline loops: CDR1 SGHTA, CDR2 FQGTGA. With 0 bases clipped from V and 6 bases from J, the junction kept 6 bases outside the gene matches. The CDR3 loop spans 16 amino acids. The CDR3 nucleotides are TGTGCCAGCAGCTTAACGGGGCTAGCGGGAACCAATGAGCAGTTCTTC. It specifies CASSLTGLAGTNEQFF.

This clonotype was observed at least ten times. The chain combines TRBV27 with TRBJ2-3, with D maybe TRBD2 (6 bases). Germline V CDR1 and CDR2: MNHEY, SMNVEV (reference sequence). Trimming stripped 2 bases from V and 2 bases from J, with 11 bases between. The CDR3 consists of 15 residues. In DNA, the CDR3 is TGTGCCAGCAGTTTAGGGGGGACGAACACAGATACGCAGTATTTT. This translates into CASSLGGTNTDTQYF.

The chain is built from TRBV11-2 and TRBJ2-2; D may match TRBD1 or TRBD2 (5 bases each). This CDR3 is built from 13 residues. Trimming removed 10 bases at V and 6 bases at J, with 15 bases between. Germline V lookup: CDR1 SGHAT, CDR2 FQNNGV. CDR3: CAIRVGVAGELFF. The DNA for the CDR3 is TGTGCCATCCGGGTGGGGGTGGCCGGGGAGCTGTTTTTT. Together with reference TRBV11-2 and TRBJ2-2, the CDR3 gives the full variable domain: EAGVAQSPRYKIIEKRQSVAFWCNPISGHATLYWYQQILGQGPKLLIQFQNNGVVDDSQLPKDRFSAERLKGVDSTLKIQPAKLEDSAVYLCAIRVGVAGELFFGEGSRLTVL.